This T cell receptor beta chain was observed in a study of CD4 T cells in relation to SARS-CoV-2 and coronaviruses. Looking at the study overall: Median patient age was 38.5 years, spanning 21 to 72 years.

Measured with immunoSEQ multiplex PCR; TCRdb has only the in-frame clones, and not every one. This sample carries about 30,000 clones, 65% to 80% of them seen once, and the ten largest clones take around 3.3%. The CDR3 extends over 14 amino acids. Germline CDR1 and CDR2: SEHNR and FQNEAQ (reference sequence). V trimming: 1 base; J trimming: 5 bases; junction bases outside the gene matches: 2. Regarding the study as a whole: Pre-pandemic and post-infection samples never came from the same donor. Crossreactive clones expanded significantly less to SARS-CoV-2 than monoreactive clones.

In regard to this clone: Its antigen is unknown.

Naive or memory CD4+ cells were cultured 1:1 with T cell-depleted PBMCs plus CEF. What was sequenced was memory CD4+ T cells from PBMCs, cultured in vitro. This receptor was obtained from an adult with COVID-19. J is TRBJ2-5 and V is TRBV7-9; TRBD1 matches 9 bases. The DNA of the CDR3 is TGTGCCAGCAGCTTAGGCGGACAGGGGGAGACCCAGTACTTC. Its translation: CASSLGGQGETQYF.